The rows below give T cell receptor beta chains drawn from one sample of a study of OX40 agonist ivuxolimab in advanced cancers. This table comes from immunoSEQ multiplex PCR, and its TCRdb copy is limited to in-frame clones, with some not included. The data hold about 75,000 clones, with about 90% observed a single time. The sequences come from CD4+ or CD8+ T cells sorted from blood, collected in a trial of the OX40 agonist ivuxolimab. The receptors originated from an adult with an advanced solid tumor such as melanoma, head and neck, liver or kidney cancer. CDR3s include the opening cysteine and the closing phenylalanine or tryptophan. Fields, in order: CDR3 length, J gene, V gene, CDR3 protein.

cdr3_length: 15
j_call: TRBJ1-1
v_call: TRBV12-5
cdr3_aa: CASGLPTGGPFRAFF

cdr3_length: 15
j_call: TRBJ1-1
v_call: TRBV28
cdr3_aa: CASSSLRGTSSEAFF

cdr3_length: 16
j_call: TRBJ1-4
v_call: TRBV10-3
cdr3_aa: CAISGGGPETNEKLFF

cdr3_length: 15
j_call: TRBJ2-3
v_call: TRBV5-1
cdr3_aa: CASTLAASLTDTQYF

cdr3_length: 11
j_call: TRBJ2-3
v_call: TRBV11-3
cdr3_aa: CASSLGDTQYF

cdr3_length: 13
j_call: TRBJ1-1
v_call: TRBV7-3
cdr3_aa: CASSLVPQAEAFF

cdr3_length: 14
j_call: TRBJ1-2
v_call: TRBV6-5
cdr3_aa: CASSYSRGANGYTF

cdr3_length: 14
j_call: TRBJ2-7
v_call: TRBV19
cdr3_aa: CASSGMTGANEQYF

cdr3_length: 15
j_call: TRBJ2-1
v_call: TRBV6-5
cdr3_aa: CASSSGTSGKGEQFF

cdr3_length: 13
j_call: TRBJ1-2
v_call: TRBV10-1
cdr3_aa: CASSENTDYGYTF

cdr3_length: 12
j_call: TRBJ2-7
v_call: TRBV5-4
cdr3_aa: CASSFGNYEQYF

cdr3_length: 15
j_call: TRBJ1-4
v_call: TRBV7-9
cdr3_aa: CASSLQAVLNEKLFF

cdr3_length: 21
j_call: TRBJ1-5
v_call: TRBV7-6
cdr3_aa: CASSLGRPGTRVNNSNQPQHF

cdr3_length: 18
j_call: TRBJ2-2
v_call: TRBV4-2
cdr3_aa: CASSQVGLADLNTGELFF

cdr3_length: 19
j_call: TRBJ2-1
v_call: TRBV7-8
cdr3_aa: CASSSRGVAGPNYYNEQFF

cdr3_length: 13
j_call: TRBJ1-6
v_call: TRBV28
cdr3_aa: CAGRSSYNSPLHF

cdr3_length: 11
j_call: TRBJ2-3
v_call: TRBV20-1
cdr3_aa: CSASPTDTQYF

cdr3_length: 16
j_call: TRBJ2-4
v_call: TRBV29-1
cdr3_aa: CSVEVGQGVAKNIQYF

cdr3_length: 15
j_call: TRBJ1-1
v_call: TRBV4-1
cdr3_aa: CASSQIPTDRSRAFF

cdr3_length: 16
j_call: TRBJ2-5
v_call: TRBV5-4
cdr3_aa: CASSLGPGTGAETQYF

cdr3_length: 13
j_call: TRBJ2-7
v_call: TRBV5-1
cdr3_aa: CASSFDGSYEQYF

cdr3_length: 11
j_call: TRBJ2-1
v_call: TRBV18
cdr3_aa: CASSPEDEQFF

cdr3_length: 15
j_call: TRBJ1-2
v_call: TRBV21-1
cdr3_aa: CASSSTGLYGHGYTF

cdr3_length: 15
j_call: TRBJ2-1
v_call: TRBV11-3
cdr3_aa: CASSLRTGSYNEQFF

cdr3_length: 10
j_call: TRBJ2-7
v_call: TRBV29-1
cdr3_aa: CSVAGGEQYF

cdr3_length: 13
j_call: TRBJ1-1
v_call: TRBV6-1
cdr3_aa: CASSDWTDDEAFF

cdr3_length: 16
j_call: TRBJ1-3
v_call: TRBV18
cdr3_aa: CASSPTGAYSGNTIYF

cdr3_length: 15
j_call: TRBJ1-2
v_call: TRBV5-1
cdr3_aa: CASSLDPTGGYGYTF

cdr3_length: 15
j_call: TRBJ1-5
v_call: TRBV5-1
cdr3_aa: CASSYFPDSNQPQHF